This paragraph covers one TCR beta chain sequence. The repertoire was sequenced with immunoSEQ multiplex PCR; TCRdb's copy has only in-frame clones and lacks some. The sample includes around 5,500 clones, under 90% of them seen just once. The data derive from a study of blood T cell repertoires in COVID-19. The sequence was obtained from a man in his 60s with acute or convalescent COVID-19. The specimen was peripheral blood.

The CDR3 nucleotides read TGTGCCAGCAGCAAAGGGGGGACTTGGCGGGGCTACACCTTC. It encodes CASSKGGTWRGYTF. The chain uses TRBV21-1 and TRBJ1-2. TRBV21-1 is a pseudogene segment. The CDR3 loop spans 14 amino acids.